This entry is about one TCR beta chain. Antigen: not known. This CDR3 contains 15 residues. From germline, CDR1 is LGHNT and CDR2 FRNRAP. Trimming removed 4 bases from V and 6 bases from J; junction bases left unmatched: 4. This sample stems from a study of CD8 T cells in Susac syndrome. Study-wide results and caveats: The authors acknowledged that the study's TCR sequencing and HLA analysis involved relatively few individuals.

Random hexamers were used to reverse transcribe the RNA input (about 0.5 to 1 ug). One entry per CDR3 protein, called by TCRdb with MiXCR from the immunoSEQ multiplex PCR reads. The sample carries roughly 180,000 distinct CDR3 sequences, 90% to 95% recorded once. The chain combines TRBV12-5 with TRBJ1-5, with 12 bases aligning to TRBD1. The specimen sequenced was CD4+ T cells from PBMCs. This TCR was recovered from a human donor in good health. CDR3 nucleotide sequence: TGTGCTAGTGGTTCGGGACAGGGGGCAATTCAGCCCCAGCATTTT. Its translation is CASGSGQGAIQPQHF.